The clone carrying this T cell receptor (beta chain) was seen repeatedly, ten times or more. Its antigen is not known. The source of the sample is a study of T-cell reconstitution after alpha-beta-depleted transplantation in children. Trimming pared 1 base from V and 6 bases from J, leaving 11 bases between. The CDR3 sequence is 14 residues long. Germline assignment: CDR1 LGHNA and CDR2 YNFKEQ. Unique molecular identifiers tagged the TCRbeta library. A single record per CDR3 protein comes from TCRdb applying MiXCR to the PCR reads. The table has just over 950,000 distinct CDR3 sequences, roughly 29% seen once. Study-wide results and caveats: Once a year had passed after transplant, T-cell counts and diversity came mostly from newly produced T cells. There were reportedly several hundred expanded graft clones from which alpha-beta T cells came about two months after transplant.

The sequences come from PBMCs, mostly from graft donor cells, collected 360 days after TCRalphabeta/CD19-depleted stem cell transplant. The source is a boy under two years old who had a stem cell transplant for SCID, so the T cells may come from the graft donor. The J gene is TRBJ2-3, the V gene TRBV4-2, with D tentatively TRBD1 (5 bases). For the CDR3, the DNA is TGTGCCAGCAGCCAAGGGGGCCCGGCGGATACGCAGTATTTT. Translation: CASSQGGPADTQYF.